The source of this T cell receptor beta chain is a study of CD8 T cells in Susac syndrome. Study-wide results and caveats: The authors acknowledged that the study's TCR sequencing and HLA analysis involved relatively few individuals.

TEMRA cells were FACS-enriched, while CD8+ and CD4+ T cells were negatively isolated. The CDR3 is made up of 15 amino acids. Germline CDR1 reads KGHSH; CDR2 reads LQKENI. Trimming cost V 2 bases and J 3 bases, with 13 bases left between them. Points on this clonotype: Its cognate antigen is unknown.

It was with random hexamers that about 0.45 to 1 ug RNA was reverse transcribed. TCRdb used MiXCR to reprocess the immunoSEQ multiplex PCR reads, holding one entry per CDR3 protein. The top ten clones hold around 0.15% of a sample with under 200,000 distinct CDR3 sequences, over 85% of them seen once. The sequenced sample was CD4+ T cells from PBMCs. The chain employs TRBV18 and TRBJ2-5; maybe TRBD1 (6 bases). This TCR came from a human donor in good health. The CDR3 DNA reads TGTGCCAGCTCACCAGAGGGACAACGAGAAGAGACCCAGTACTTC. Amino acids: CASSPEGQREETQYF.